The rows below give T cell receptor beta chains drawn from one sample of a study of OX40 agonist ivuxolimab in advanced cancers. The protocol was immunoSEQ multiplex PCR, while the TCRdb copy is restricted to in-frame clones and leaves out a portion. The sample has about 15,000 clones, about 81% seen once; the top ten hold approximately 41%. This specimen was CD4+ or CD8+ T cells sorted from blood, taken in a trial of the OX40 agonist ivuxolimab. All receptors come from an adult with an advanced solid tumor such as melanoma, head and neck, liver or kidney cancer. Both conserved end residues are part of each CDR3.

v_gene: TRBV27
j_gene: TRBJ2-2
CDR3aa: CASSLESGNAGELFF

v_gene: TRBV27
j_gene: TRBJ2-7
CDR3aa: CASGLPGQREQYF

v_gene: TRBV5-1
j_gene: TRBJ2-7
CDR3aa: CASSPMMEREYNEQYF

v_gene: TRBV19
j_gene: TRBJ2-1
CDR3aa: CASSTPGTGLYNEQFF

v_gene: TRBV11-3
j_gene: TRBJ2-7
CDR3aa: CASSSTGGDYEQYF

v_gene: TRBV9
j_gene: TRBJ2-5
CDR3aa: CASSVAGGGETQYF

v_gene: TRBV19
j_gene: TRBJ2-7
CDR3aa: CASSFTSGGHYEQYF

v_gene: TRBV19
j_gene: TRBJ2-5
CDR3aa: CASSIGQVEGETQYF

v_gene: TRBV4-3
j_gene: TRBJ1-2
CDR3aa: CASSQEDSIYGYTF

v_gene: TRBV5-4
j_gene: TRBJ2-5
CDR3aa: CASSQGPRETQYF

v_gene: TRBV11-2
j_gene: TRBJ2-7
CDR3aa: CASSLGSGDYEQYF

v_gene: TRBV14
j_gene: TRBJ2-4
CDR3aa: CASSQDNPGTKNIQYF

v_gene: TRBV9
j_gene: TRBJ1-6
CDR3aa: CASSARSQSPLHF

v_gene: TRBV5-1
j_gene: TRBJ2-7
CDR3aa: CASSPGTSGRAEQYF

v_gene: TRBV5-6
j_gene: TRBJ2-4
CDR3aa: CASSLERSPPPDIQYF

v_gene: TRBV4-2
j_gene: TRBJ2-7
CDR3aa: CASSEDRDRESYEQYF

v_gene: TRBV6-1
j_gene: TRBJ2-7
CDR3aa: CASSDGWYEQYF

v_gene: TRBV4-1
j_gene: TRBJ2-1
CDR3aa: CASSPGGAGNEQFF

v_gene: TRBV5-4
j_gene: TRBJ2-7
CDR3aa: CASSLGTGGGYEQYF

v_gene: TRBV5-1
j_gene: TRBJ2-3
CDR3aa: CASSQRRDTQYF

v_gene: TRBV7-3
j_gene: TRBJ1-1
CDR3aa: CASSLGPGNTEAFF

v_gene: TRBV19
j_gene: TRBJ2-1
CDR3aa: CASSLTVDEQFF

v_gene: TRBV28
j_gene: TRBJ1-5
CDR3aa: CASSLPGTGVQPQHF

v_gene: TRBV6-1
j_gene: TRBJ1-1
CDR3aa: CASTSGLGTEAFF

v_gene: TRBV30
j_gene: TRBJ2-1
CDR3aa: CAWGLHDYNEQFF

v_gene: TRBV7-2
j_gene: TRBJ2-7
CDR3aa: CASSYEGRGYEQYF

v_gene: TRBV18
j_gene: TRBJ1-1
CDR3aa: CASSPPGFTEAFF

v_gene: TRBV29-1
j_gene: TRBJ2-7
CDR3aa: CSVEDRAATYEQYF

v_gene: TRBV25-1
j_gene: TRBJ1-3
CDR3aa: CASSESIGNTIYF

v_gene: TRBV18
j_gene: TRBJ1-4
CDR3aa: CASSPTRMGTENEKLFF

v_gene: TRBV5-4
j_gene: TRBJ2-5
CDR3aa: CASSLALAGQETQYF

v_gene: TRBV9
j_gene: TRBJ1-6
CDR3aa: CASSVEGSATYNSPLHF

v_gene: TRBV4-2
j_gene: TRBJ2-3
CDR3aa: CASSASGGALDTQYF

v_gene: TRBV20-1
j_gene: TRBJ2-5
CDR3aa: CSARVGGTQYF

v_gene: TRBV4-2
j_gene: TRBJ2-7
CDR3aa: CASSQDAGGQYF

v_gene: TRBV7-9
j_gene: TRBJ1-1
CDR3aa: CASSLVPGMNTEAFF

v_gene: TRBV25-1
j_gene: TRBJ1-1
CDR3aa: CASSELGTRNTEAFF

v_gene: TRBV11-2
j_gene: TRBJ2-3
CDR3aa: CASSLKRVDTQYF

v_gene: TRBV27
j_gene: TRBJ1-1
CDR3aa: CASSLSGGPEAFF

v_gene: TRBV12-5
j_gene: TRBJ2-2
CDR3aa: CASGLLAGDGPGELFF

v_gene: TRBV28
j_gene: TRBJ2-3
CDR3aa: CASRSDTQYF

v_gene: TRBV27
j_gene: TRBJ2-7
CDR3aa: CASGFGVLGQYF

v_gene: TRBV5-8
j_gene: TRBJ1-4
CDR3aa: CASSFGVLHEKLFF

v_gene: TRBV6-1
j_gene: TRBJ2-7
CDR3aa: CASSIRDSYEQYF

v_gene: TRBV23-1
j_gene: TRBJ2-3
CDR3aa: CASSPVWGGGPTDTQYF

v_gene: TRBV6-6
j_gene: TRBJ2-2
CDR3aa: CASSWDQGANTGELFF

v_gene: TRBV5-1
j_gene: TRBJ1-1
CDR3aa: CASSLGRLNTEAFF

v_gene: TRBV6-1
j_gene: TRBJ2-5
CDR3aa: CASSDIVGIQETQYF

v_gene: TRBV5-1
j_gene: TRBJ2-7
CDR3aa: CASSPGQPAYEQYF

v_gene: TRBV28
j_gene: TRBJ2-2
CDR3aa: CASRGLGTGELFF